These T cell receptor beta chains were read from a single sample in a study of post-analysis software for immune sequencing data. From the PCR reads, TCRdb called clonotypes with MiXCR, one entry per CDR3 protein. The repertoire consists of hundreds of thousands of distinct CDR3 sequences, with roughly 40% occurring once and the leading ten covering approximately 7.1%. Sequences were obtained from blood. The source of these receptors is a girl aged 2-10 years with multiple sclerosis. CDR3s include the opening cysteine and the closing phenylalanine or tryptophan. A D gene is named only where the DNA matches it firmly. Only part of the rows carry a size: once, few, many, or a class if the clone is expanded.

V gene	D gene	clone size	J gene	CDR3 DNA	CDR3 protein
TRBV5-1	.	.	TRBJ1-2	TGCGCCAGCAGCTTGCTGGCCAGGGAGGGCTATGGCTACACCTTC	CASSLLAREGYGYTF
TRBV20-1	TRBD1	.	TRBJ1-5	TGCAGTGCTAATGATGGACAGGGCTATCAGCCCCAGCATTTT	CSANDGQGYQPQHF
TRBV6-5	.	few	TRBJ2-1	TGTGCCACCCGGCACCCGGCGCCAAGGGTCAATGAGCAGTTCTTC	CATRHPAPRVNEQFF
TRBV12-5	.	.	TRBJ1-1	TGTGCCCCCACGGCGGGGACTGAAGCTTTCTTT	CAPTAGTEAFF
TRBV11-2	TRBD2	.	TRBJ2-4	TGTGCCAGCAGGCCGCTAGCGGGCCTAGCCAAAAACATTCAGTACTTC	CASRPLAGLAKNIQYF
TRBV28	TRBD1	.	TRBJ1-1	TGTGCCAGCAGTTCGGGACAGGGGGACACTGAAGCTTTCTTT	CASSSGQGDTEAFF
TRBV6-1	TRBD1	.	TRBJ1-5	TGTGCCAGCAGTGAATCGAACAGGGGTAACAATCAGCCCCAGCATTTT	CASSESNRGNNQPQHF
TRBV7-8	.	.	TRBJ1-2	TGTGCCAGCAGCCCGGGGGGTGTGTCCTATGGCTACACCTTC	CASSPGGVSYGYTF
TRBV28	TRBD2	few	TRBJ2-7	TGTGCCAGCAGTTTAGGGGGCTCGGGACTAGCGGGAGAATACGAGCAGTACTTC	CASSLGGSGLAGEYEQYF
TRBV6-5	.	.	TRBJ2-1	TGTGCCAGCAGGTTGAATAGCGCCAGCTCCTACAATGAGCAGTTCTTC	CASRLNSASSYNEQFF
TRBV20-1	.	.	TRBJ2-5	TGCAGTGCTAGAGGATGGAGGGGCGAGGAAGAGACCCAGTACTTC	CSARGWRGEEETQYF
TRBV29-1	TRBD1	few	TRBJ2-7	TGCAGCGTAAAGGGGACAGGGACCTACGAGCAGTACTTC	CSVKGTGTYEQYF
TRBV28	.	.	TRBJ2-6	TGTGCCAGTAATCCGACAGGGAGGGGGGCCAACGTCCTGACTTTC	CASNPTGRGANVLTF
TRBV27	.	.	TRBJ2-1	TGTGCCAGCAGTTTCCGTCATGAGCAGTTCTTC	CASSFRHEQFF
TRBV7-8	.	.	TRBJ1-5	TGTGCCAGCAGCTTAGTCCCGGGACAAAGATATAGCAATCAGCCCCAGCATTTT	CASSLVPGQRYSNQPQHF
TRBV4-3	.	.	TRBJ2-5	TGCGCCAGCAGCCACCTGGACTCCCAAGAGACCCAGTACTTC	CASSHLDSQETQYF
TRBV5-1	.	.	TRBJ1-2	TGCGCCAGCAAGGCACAGAACTATGGCTACACCTTC	CASKAQNYGYTF
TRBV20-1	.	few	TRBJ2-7	TGCAGTGCTAGTACATCCTCCTACGAGCAGTACTTC	CSASTSSYEQYF
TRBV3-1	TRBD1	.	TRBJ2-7	TGTGCCAGCAGCCCCTCGGACAGGGGCTACTACGAGCAGTACTTC	CASSPSDRGYYEQYF
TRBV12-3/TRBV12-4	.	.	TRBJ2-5	TGTGCCAGCACCCGATCACGACAGACGTCCATGTGGGAGACCCAGTACTTC	CASTRSRQTSMWETQYF
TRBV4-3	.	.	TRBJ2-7	TGCGCCAGCAGCCAAGATTGGCGTAGCTACGAGCAGTACTTC	CASSQDWRSYEQYF
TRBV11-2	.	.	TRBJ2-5	TGTGCCAGCAGATTTGGGACACTCTCTAACCGAGAGACCCAGTACTTC	CASRFGTLSNRETQYF
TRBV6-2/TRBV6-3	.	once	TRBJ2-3	TGTGCCAGCAGTTACGAGGAATTCACAGATACGCAGTATTTT	CASSYEEFTDTQYF
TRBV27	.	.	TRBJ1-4	TGTGCCAGCAGCTCAGGGGCCGCAGGGGAAAAACTGTTTTTT	CASSSGAAGEKLFF
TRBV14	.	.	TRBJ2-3	TGTGCCAGCAGCCAAGATCTCACAGATACGCAGTATTTT	CASSQDLTDTQYF
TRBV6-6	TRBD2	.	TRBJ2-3	TGTGCCAGCACACCGGGACTAGCGGTGCATACGCAGTATTTT	CASTPGLAVHTQYF
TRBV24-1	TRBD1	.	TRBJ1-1	TGTGCCACCAGTGATCCGGGACAGGGGACCACTGAAGCTTTCTTT	CATSDPGQGTTEAFF
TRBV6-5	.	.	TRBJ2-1	TGTGCCAGCAGTTACACCGACAGATCCTATCAGTTCTTC	CASSYTDRSYQFF
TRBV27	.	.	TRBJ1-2	TGTGCCAGCAGTCCCTACCTGGGACGGAACTATGGCTACACCTTC	CASSPYLGRNYGYTF
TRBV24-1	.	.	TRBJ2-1	TGTGCCACCAGTGGGGGGCGTTTGGGCTCCTACAATGAGCAGTTCTTC	CATSGGRLGSYNEQFF
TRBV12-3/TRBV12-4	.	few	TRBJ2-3	TGTGCCAGCAGTTTGACTAGTGTCACGCAGTATTTT	CASSLTSVTQYF
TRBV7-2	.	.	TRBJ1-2	TGTGCCAGCAGCCTAAGGGACATGCGGGGCTACACCTTC	CASSLRDMRGYTF
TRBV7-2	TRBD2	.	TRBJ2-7	TGTGCCAGCAGCTTATTACTAGCGGGAGGGGTCGAGCAGTACTTC	CASSLLLAGGVEQYF
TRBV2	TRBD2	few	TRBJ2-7	TGTGCCAGCAGTGAACTAGCGGGGAGTGACGAGCAGTACTTC	CASSELAGSDEQYF
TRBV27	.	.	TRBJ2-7	TGTGCCAGCAGGCGAGGGGACGAGCAGTACTTC	CASRRGDEQYF
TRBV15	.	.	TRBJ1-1	TGTGCCACCAGCAGTACCGGACAGTCTACTGAAGCTTTCTTT	CATSSTGQSTEAFF
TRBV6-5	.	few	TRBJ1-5	TGTGCCAGCAGTTACTCAACAGCGTATCAGCCCCAGCATTTT	CASSYSTAYQPQHF
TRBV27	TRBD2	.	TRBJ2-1	TGTGCCAGCAGTCCCCTAGCGGGGATAACGGGTGAGCAGTTCTTC	CASSPLAGITGEQFF
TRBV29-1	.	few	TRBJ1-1	TGCAGCGTTGTGAGTCAGGGGTGGGGGAACACTGAAGCTTTCTTT	CSVVSQGWGNTEAFF
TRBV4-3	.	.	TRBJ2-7	TGCGCCAGCAGCCAAGATTTCTTTTTATTGGGGGAAGGGGACAATGAGCAGTACTTC	CASSQDFFLLGEGDNEQYF
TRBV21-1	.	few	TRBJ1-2	TGTGCCAGCAGCAAAGGAGACGGCAGAAAGAAAGGGTATGGCTACACCTTC	CASSKGDGRKKGYGYTF
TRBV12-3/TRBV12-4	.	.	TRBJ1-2	TGTGCCAGCAGAACTTTGGGGCTTAACTATGGCTACACCTTC	CASRTLGLNYGYTF
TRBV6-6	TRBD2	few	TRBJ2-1	TGTGCCAGCAGTCGACGACTAGCGGGGGCCCACAATGAGCAGTTCTTC	CASSRRLAGAHNEQFF
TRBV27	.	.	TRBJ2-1	TGTGCCAGCAGTCTGAGACCCGCGCCCCTTGAGCAGTTCTTC	CASSLRPAPLEQFF
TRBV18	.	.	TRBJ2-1	TGTGCCAGCTCACCACGGGAGGACAATGAGCAGTTCTTC	CASSPREDNEQFF
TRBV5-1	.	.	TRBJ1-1	TGCGCCAGCAGCTTGGACCCGGGGTTGTACACTGAAGCTTTCTTT	CASSLDPGLYTEAFF
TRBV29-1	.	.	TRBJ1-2	TGCAGCGTTCGTACGAACTATGGCTACACCTTC	CSVRTNYGYTF
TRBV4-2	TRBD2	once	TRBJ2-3	TGTGCCAGCAGCCAAGGGTTTAGCGGGAGCACAGATACGCAGTATTTT	CASSQGFSGSTDTQYF
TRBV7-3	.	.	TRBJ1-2	TGTGCCAGCAGCTTAACGTCGCCGGGGAACTATGGCTACACCTTC	CASSLTSPGNYGYTF
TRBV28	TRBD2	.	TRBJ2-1	TGTGCCAGCGTTAGCGGGATTGAGCAGTTCTTC	CASVSGIEQFF
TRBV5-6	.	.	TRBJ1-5	TGTGCCAGCAGCTTTTGGACAGCGCTGAATCAGCCCCAGCATTTT	CASSFWTALNQPQHF
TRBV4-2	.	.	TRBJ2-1	TGTGCCAGCAGCCAAGAGAAGGGGGACAATGAGCAGTTCTTC	CASSQEKGDNEQFF
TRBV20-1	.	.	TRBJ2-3	TGCAGTGCTAGAGACGGAAGCACAGATACGCAGTATTTT	CSARDGSTDTQYF
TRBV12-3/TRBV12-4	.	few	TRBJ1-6	TGTGCCAGCAAGTCTCGTGATAGGTCACCCCCCCACTTT	CASKSRDRSPPHF
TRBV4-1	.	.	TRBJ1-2	TGCGCCAGCAGCCCCATAGGGGATGGCTACACCTTC	CASSPIGDGYTF